This T cell receptor beta chain originates from a study of cytomegalovirus exposure and HLA in healthy donors. Overall study results and limits: Per a prior analysis, the majority of TCR beta V segments were productive roughly 87% or roughly 30% of the time. Only CMV serostatus was available as immune exposure information.

On this clone itself: Its specificity is not known.

Researchers ran the PCR with 60 Vbeta and 13 Jbeta primers. Methods used by the authors: Around 10 million of the 80 million or so unique TCR beta chains counted in a later analysis were shared. Method: immunoSEQ multiplex PCR; TCRdb's copy keeps in-frame clones and lacks some. V, J and clone size are taken as reported in that table, and D and trimming were inferred from the DNA itself. The profile covers about 130,000 clones, with 70% to 90% appearing a single time and 5.9% taken by the ten largest. Healthy people donating bone marrow made up the donors. V was cut by 6 bases and J by 6 bases, with 7 bases left in between. The CDR3 has 11 amino acids. CDR1 and CDR2 from the germline V gene are ENHRY and SYGVKD.

This chain joins TRBV10-3 and TRBJ2-3, with D hard to call. Sequenced input: PBMCs. This TCR derives from a woman aged 40 to 50 in good health and CMV-seropositive. In DNA, the CDR3 is TGTGCCATCAGCTTCCGGGATACGCAGTATTTT. Residues: CAISFRDTQYF.